This paragraph covers one T cell receptor beta chain sequence. Antigen unknown. The data derive from a study of cytomegalovirus exposure and HLA in healthy donors. For the study at large: T cells numbering around 180 million yielded roughly 120 million unique TCR beta sequences in an earlier analysis. Regarding the study as a whole: Researchers catalogued about 160 TCR beta chains as cytomegalovirus-associated. Common viral pathogens were later found to be apparently linked to several of the most significant clusters. Being indistinguishable, some V segments were excluded, TRBV6-2 and TRBV6-3 among them.

Both 60 Vbeta primers and 13 Jbeta primers went into the PCR. The table came from immunoSEQ multiplex PCR; TCRdb's copy has only in-frame clones and leaves some out. Of approximately 150,000 clones in the sample, 60% to 85% were seen once. Trimming shortened V by 0 bases and J by 2 bases, and 12 bases separated the two germline ends. Germline loops: CDR1 LGHNA, CDR2 YSLEER. The CDR3 spans 16 residues. The gene calls are TRBV4-3 and TRBJ2-3, with TRBD2 as a possible D gene (6 bases). The origin of this receptor is a man aged 30 to 45 in good health and CMV-seropositive. Sequencing was done on a sample of PBMCs. The CDR3 DNA is TGCGCCAGCAGCCAAGATGGCGGGGTCCTCACAGATACGCAGTATTTT. Amino acid sequence: CASSQDGGVLTDTQYF.